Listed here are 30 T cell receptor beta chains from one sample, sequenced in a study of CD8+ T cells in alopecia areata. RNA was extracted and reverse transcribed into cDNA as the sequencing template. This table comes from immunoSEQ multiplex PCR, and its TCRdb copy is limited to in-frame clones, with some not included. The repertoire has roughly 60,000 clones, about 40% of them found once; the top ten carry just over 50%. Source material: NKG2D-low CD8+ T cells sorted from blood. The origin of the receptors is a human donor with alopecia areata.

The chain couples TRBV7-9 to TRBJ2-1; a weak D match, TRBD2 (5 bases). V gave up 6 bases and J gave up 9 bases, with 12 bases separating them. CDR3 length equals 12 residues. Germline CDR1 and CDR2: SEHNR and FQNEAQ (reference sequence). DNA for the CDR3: TGTGCCAGCAGGGACGTGGAGGTTGAGCAGTTCTTC. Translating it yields CASRDVEVEQFF.

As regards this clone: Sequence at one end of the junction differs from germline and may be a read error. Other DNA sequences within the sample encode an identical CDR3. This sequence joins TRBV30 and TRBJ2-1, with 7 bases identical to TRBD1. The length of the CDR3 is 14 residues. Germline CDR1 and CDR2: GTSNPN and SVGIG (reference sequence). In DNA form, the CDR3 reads TGTGCCTGGAGAGAACCGACAGGGTACAATGAACAGTTCTTC. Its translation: CAWREPTGYNEQFF.

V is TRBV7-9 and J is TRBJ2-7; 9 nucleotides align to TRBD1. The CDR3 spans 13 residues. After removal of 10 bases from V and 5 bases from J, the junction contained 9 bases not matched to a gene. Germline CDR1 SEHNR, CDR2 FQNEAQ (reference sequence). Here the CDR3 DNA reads TGTGCCACCCGGGGACAGGGCGGACACGAGCAGTACTTC. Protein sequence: CATRGQGGHEQYF.

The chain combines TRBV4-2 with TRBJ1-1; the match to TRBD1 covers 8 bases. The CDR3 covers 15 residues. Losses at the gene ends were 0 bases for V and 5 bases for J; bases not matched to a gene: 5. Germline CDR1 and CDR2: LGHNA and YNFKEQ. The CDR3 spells CASSQDPGGRTEAFF. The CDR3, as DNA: TGTGCCAGCAGCCAAGACCCAGGGGGCAGAACTGAAGCTTTCTTT.

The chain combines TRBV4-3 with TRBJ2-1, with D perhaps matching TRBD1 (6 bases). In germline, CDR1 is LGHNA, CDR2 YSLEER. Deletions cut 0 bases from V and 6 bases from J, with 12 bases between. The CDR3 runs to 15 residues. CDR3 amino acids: CASSQEAIGGNEQFF. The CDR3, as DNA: TGCGCCAGCAGCCAAGAGGCTATAGGGGGCAATGAGCAGTTCTTC.

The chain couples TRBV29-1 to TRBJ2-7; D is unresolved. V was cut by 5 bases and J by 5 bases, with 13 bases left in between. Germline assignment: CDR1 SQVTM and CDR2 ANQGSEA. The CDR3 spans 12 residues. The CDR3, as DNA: TGCAGCGTTATGAGGCCCGGAAACGAGCAGTACTTC. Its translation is CSVMRPGNEQYF.

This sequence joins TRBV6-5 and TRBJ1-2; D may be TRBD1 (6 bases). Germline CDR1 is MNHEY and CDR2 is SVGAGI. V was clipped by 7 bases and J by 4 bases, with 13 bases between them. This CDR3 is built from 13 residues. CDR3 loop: CASTSGTFYGYTF. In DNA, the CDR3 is TGTGCCAGCACCTCCGGGACATTCTATGGCTACACCTTC.

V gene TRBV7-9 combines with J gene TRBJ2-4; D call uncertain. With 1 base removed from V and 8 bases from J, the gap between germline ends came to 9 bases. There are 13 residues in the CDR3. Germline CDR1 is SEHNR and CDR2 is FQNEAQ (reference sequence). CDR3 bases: TGTGCCAGCAGCTTAGATTCAGCTGACATTCAGTACTTC. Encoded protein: CASSLDSADIQYF. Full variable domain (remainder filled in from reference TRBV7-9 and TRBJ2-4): DTGVSQNPRHKITKRGQNVTFRCDPISEHNRLYWYRQTLGQGPEFLTYFQNEAQLEKSRLLSDRFSAERPKGSFSTLEIQRTEQGDSAMYLCASSLDSADIQYFGAGTRLSVL.

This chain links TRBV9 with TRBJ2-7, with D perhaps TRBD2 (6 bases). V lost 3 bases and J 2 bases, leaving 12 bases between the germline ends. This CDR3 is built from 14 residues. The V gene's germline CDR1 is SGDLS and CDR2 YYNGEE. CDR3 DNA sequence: TGTGCCAGCAGCGCCGTGGGGGGAACCTACGAGCAGTACTTC. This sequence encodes CASSAVGGTYEQYF.

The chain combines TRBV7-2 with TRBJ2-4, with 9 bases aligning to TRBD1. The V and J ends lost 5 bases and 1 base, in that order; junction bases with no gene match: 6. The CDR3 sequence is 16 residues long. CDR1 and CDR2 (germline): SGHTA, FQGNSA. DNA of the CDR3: TGTGCCAGCAGCCCCCGGACAGGGGAGGCCAAAAACATTCAGTACTTC. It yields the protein CASSPRTGEAKNIQYF.

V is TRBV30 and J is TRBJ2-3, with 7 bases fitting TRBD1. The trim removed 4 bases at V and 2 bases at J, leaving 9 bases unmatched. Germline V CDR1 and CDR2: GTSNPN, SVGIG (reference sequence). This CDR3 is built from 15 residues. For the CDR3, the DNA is TGTGCCTGGAATAAACAGGGGCCCGTCACAGATACGCAGTATTTT. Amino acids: CAWNKQGPVTDTQYF. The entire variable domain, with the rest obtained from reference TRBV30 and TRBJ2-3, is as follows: SQTIHQWPATLVQPVGSPLSLECTVEGTSNPNLYWYRQAAGRGLQLLFYSVGIGQISSEVPQNLSASRPQDRQFILSSKKLLLSDSGFYLCAWNKQGPVTDTQYFGPGTRLTVL.

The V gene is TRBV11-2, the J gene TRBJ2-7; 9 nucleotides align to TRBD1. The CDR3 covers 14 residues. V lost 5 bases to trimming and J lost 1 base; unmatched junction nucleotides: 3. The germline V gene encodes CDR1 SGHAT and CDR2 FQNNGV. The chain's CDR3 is CASSPGTGSYEQYF. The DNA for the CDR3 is TGTGCCAGCAGCCCCGGGACAGGGTCCTACGAGCAGTACTTC. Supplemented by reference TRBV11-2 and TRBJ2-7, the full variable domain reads EAGVAQSPRYKIIEKRQSVAFWCNPISGHATLYWYQQILGQGPKLLIQFQNNGVVDDSQLPKDRFSAERLKGVDSTLKIQPAKLEDSAVYLCASSPGTGSYEQYFGPGTRLTVT.

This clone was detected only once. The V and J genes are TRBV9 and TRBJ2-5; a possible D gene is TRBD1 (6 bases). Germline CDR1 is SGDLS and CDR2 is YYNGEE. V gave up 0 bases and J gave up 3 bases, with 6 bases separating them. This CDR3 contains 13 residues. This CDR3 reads CASSVGTEETQYF. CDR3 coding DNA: TGTGCCAGCAGCGTAGGGACAGAAGAGACCCAGTACTTC.

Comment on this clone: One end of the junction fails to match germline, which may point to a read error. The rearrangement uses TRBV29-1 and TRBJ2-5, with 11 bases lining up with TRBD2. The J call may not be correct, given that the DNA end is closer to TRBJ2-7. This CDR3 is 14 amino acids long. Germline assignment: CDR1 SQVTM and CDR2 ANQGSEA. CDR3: CSVISGRASDEQYF. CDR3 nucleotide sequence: TGCAGCGTTATTAGCGGGAGGGCCTCCGACGAGCAGTACTTC.

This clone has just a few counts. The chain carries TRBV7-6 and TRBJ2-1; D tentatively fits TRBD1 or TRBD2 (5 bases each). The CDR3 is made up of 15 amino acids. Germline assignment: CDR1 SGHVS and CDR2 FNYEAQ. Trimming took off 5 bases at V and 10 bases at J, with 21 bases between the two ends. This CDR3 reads CASSLTGRPAEEQFF. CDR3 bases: TGTGCCAGCAGCCTTACGGGACGGCCTGCGGAGGAGCAGTTCTTC.

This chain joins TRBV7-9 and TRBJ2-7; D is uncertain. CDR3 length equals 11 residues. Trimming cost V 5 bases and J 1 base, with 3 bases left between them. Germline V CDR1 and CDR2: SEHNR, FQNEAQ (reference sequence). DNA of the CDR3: TGTGCCAGCAGCCGGTCCTACGAGCAGTACTTC. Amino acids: CASSRSYEQYF.

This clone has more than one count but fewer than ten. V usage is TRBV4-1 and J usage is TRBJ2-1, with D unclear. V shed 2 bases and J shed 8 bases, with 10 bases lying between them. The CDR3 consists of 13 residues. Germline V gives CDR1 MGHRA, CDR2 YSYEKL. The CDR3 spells CASSQPGPDEQFF. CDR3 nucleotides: TGCGCCAGCAGCCAACCCGGGCCGGATGAGCAGTTCTTC.

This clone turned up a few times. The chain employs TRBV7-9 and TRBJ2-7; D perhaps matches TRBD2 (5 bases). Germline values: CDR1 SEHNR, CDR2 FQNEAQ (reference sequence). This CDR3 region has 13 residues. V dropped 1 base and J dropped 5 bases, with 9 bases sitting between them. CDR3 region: CASSLVTADEQYF. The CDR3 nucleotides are TGTGCCAGCAGCTTAGTAACAGCGGACGAGCAGTACTTC.

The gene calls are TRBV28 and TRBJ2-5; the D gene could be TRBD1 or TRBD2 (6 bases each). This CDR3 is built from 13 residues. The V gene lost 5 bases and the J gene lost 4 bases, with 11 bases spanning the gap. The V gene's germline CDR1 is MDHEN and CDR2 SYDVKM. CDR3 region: CASSQQGGETQYF. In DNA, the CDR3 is TGTGCCAGCAGTCAACAGGGAGGAGAGACCCAGTACTTC.

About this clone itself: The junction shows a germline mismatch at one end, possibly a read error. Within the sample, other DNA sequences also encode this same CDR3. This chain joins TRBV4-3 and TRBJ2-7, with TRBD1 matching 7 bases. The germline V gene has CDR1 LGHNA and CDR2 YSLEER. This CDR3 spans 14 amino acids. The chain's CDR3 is CASSRFRGNYEQYF. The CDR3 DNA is TGCGCCAGCAGCCGATTCAGGGGGAACTACGAGCAGTACTTT.

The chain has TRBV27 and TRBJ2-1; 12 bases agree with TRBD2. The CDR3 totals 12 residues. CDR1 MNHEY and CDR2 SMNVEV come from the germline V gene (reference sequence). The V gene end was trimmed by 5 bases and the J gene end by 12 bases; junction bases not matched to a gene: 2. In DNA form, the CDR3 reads TGTGCCAGCAGTGGACTAGCGGGACGGCAGTTCTTC. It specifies CASSGLAGRQFF.

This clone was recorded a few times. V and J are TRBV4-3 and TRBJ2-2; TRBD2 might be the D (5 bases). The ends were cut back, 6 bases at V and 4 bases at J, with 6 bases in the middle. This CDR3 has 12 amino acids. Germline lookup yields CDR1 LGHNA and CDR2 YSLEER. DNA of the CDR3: TGCGCCAGCAGGGGGAGCACCGGGGAGCTGTTTTTT. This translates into CASRGSTGELFF.

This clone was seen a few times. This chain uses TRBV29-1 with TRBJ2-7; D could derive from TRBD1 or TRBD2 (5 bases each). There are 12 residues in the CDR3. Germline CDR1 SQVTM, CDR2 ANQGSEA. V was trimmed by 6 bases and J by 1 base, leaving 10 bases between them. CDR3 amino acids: CSVGDGSYEQYF. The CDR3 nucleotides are TGCAGCGTGGGGGACGGATCCTACGAGCAGTACTTC.

The CDR3 loop reads CASSEAGTRLRGQYF. CDR3 nucleotides: TGTGCCAGCAGTGAAGCGGGGACCCGGCTGCGAGGGCAGTACTTC. The chain recombines TRBV2 with TRBJ2-7; D tentatively fits TRBD1 or TRBD2 (5 bases each). V lost 0 bases to trimming and J lost 9 bases, with 18 bases between them. Per germline, CDR1 SNHLY and CDR2 FYNNEI. CDR3 size: 15 residues.

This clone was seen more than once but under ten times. CDR3 residues: CAWSAPRGLATEAFF. In nucleotides, the CDR3 is TGTGCCTGGAGTGCCCCCAGGGGGCTGGCCACTGAAGCTTTCTTT. This chain connects TRBV30 to TRBJ1-1; 8 positions match TRBD1. Trimming cost V 1 base and J 4 bases; bases outside gene matches: 8. This CDR3 is built from 15 residues. The germline gives CDR1 GTSNPN, CDR2 SVGIG (reference sequence).

CDR3 in DNA: TGTGCCAGCACGGGACACTACCCCTACGAGCAGTACTTC. Its protein is CASTGHYPYEQYF. This chain connects TRBV27 to TRBJ2-7, with D possibly being TRBD1 (6 bases). The germline CDR1 and CDR2 sequences are MNHEY and SMNVEV (reference sequence). Trimming took 7 bases from V and 2 from J, leaving 12 bases between them. This CDR3 is 13 amino acids long.

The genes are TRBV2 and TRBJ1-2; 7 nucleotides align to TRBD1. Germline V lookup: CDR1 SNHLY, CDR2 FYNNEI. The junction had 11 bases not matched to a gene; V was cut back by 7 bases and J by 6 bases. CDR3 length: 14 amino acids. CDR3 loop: CASNPGGGLDGYTF. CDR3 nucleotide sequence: TGTGCCAGCAACCCAGGGGGGGGTTTGGATGGCTACACCTTC.

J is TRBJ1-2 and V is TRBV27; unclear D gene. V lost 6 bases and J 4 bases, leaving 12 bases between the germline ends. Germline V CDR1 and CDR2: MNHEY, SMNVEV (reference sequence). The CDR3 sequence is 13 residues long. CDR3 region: CASSYGIGYGYTF. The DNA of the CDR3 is TGTGCCAGCAGCTACGGCATCGGCTATGGCTACACCTTC.

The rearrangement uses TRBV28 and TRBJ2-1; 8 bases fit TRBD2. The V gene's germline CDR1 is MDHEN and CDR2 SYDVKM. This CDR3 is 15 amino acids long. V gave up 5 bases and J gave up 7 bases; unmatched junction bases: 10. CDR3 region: CASSQQAGERNEQFF. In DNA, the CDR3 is TGTGCCAGCAGTCAACAAGCGGGAGAAAGGAATGAGCAGTTCTTC.

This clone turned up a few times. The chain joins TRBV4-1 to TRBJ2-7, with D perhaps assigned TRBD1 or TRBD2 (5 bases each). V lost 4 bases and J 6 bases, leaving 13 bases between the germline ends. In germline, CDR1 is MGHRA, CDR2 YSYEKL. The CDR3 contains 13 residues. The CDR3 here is CASSLGPKGEQYF. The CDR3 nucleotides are TGCGCCAGCAGCCTGGGACCAAAGGGCGAGCAGTACTTC.